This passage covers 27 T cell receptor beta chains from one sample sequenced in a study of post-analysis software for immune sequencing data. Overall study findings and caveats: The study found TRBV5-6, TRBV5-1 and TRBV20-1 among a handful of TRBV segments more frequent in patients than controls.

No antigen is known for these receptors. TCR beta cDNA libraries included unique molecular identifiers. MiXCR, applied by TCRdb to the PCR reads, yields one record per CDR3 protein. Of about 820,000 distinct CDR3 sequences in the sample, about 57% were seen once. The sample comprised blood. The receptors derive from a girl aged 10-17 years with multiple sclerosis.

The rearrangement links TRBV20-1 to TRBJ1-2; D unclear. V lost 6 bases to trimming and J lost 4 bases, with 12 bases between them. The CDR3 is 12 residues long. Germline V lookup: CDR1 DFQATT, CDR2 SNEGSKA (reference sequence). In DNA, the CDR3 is TGCAGTGCCTCCGGGCAGCTCTATGGCTACACCTTC. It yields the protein CSASGQLYGYTF.

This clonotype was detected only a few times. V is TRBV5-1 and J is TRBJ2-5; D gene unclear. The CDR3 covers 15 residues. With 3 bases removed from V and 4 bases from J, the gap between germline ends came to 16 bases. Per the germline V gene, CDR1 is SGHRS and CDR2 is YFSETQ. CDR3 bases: TGCGCCAGCAGCTCTGACCCCCAATCGGTAGAGACCCAGTACTTC. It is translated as CASSSDPQSVETQYF.

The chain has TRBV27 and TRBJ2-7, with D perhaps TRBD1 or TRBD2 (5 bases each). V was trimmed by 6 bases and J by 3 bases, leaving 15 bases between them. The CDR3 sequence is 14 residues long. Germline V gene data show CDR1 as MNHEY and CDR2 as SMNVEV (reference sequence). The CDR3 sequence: CASSIRDRYYEQYF. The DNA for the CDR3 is TGTGCCAGCAGCATCCGGGACCGATACTACGAGCAGTACTTC.

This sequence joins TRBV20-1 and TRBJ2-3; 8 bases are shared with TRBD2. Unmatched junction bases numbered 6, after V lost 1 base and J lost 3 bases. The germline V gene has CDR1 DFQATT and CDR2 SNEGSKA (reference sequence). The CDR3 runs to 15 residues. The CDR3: CSARGKRGRTDTQYF. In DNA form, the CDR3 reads TGCAGTGCTAGAGGCAAGCGGGGGCGAACAGATACGCAGTATTTT.

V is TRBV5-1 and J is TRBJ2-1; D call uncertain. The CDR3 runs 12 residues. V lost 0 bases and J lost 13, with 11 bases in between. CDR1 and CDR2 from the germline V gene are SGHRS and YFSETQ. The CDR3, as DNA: TGCGCCAGCAGCTTGGGGCTAGAACAACAGTTCTTC. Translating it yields CASSLGLEQQFF.

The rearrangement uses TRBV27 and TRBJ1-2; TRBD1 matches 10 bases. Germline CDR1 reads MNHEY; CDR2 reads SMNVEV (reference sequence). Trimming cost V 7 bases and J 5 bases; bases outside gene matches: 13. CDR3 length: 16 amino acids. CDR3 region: CASIGIGGQGLYGYTF. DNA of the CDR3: TGTGCCAGCATTGGGATTGGGGGACAGGGGTTATATGGCTACACCTTC.

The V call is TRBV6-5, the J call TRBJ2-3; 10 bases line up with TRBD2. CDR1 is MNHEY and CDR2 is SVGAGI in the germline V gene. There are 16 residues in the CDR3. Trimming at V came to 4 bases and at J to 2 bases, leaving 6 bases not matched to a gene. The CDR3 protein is CASSSWTSGTTDTQYF. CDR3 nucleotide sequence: TGTGCCAGCAGTTCCTGGACTAGCGGTACCACAGATACGCAGTATTTT.

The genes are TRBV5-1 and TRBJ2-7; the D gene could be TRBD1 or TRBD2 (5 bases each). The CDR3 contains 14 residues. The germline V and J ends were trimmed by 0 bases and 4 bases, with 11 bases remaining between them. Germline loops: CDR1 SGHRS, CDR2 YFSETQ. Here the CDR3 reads CASSLGGYRYEQYF. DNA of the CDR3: TGCGCCAGCAGCTTGGGGGGGTATAGATACGAGCAGTACTTC.

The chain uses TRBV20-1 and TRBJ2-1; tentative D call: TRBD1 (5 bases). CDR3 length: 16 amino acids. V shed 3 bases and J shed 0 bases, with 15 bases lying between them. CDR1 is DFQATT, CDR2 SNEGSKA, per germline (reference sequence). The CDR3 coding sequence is TGCAGTGCTAGGTACCTCAGGGATAGCTCCTACAATGAGCAGTTCTTC. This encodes CSARYLRDSSYNEQFF.

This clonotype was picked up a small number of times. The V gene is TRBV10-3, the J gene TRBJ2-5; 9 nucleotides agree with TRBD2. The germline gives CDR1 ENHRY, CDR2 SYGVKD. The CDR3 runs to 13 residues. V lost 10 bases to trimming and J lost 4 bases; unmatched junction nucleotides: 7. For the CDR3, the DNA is TGTGCCACGTTAGCGGGAGACCGAGAGACCCAGTACTTC. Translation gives CATLAGDRETQYF.

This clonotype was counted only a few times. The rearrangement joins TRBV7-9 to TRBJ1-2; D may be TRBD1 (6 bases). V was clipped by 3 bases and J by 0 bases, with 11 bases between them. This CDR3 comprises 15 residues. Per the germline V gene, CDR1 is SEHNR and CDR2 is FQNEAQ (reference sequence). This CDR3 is CASSFTGQPNYGYTF. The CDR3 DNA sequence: TGTGCCAGCAGCTTCACTGGACAGCCTAACTATGGCTACACCTTC.

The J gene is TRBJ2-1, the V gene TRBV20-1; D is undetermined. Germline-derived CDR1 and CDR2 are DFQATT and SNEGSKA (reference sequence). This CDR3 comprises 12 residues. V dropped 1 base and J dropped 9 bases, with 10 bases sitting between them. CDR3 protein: CSARVRALEQFF. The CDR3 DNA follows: TGCAGTGCTAGAGTACGAGCGCTTGAGCAGTTCTTC.

The CDR3 here is CASSSLGRLHSYEQYF. The CDR3 DNA reads TGTGCCAGCAGCTCCCTGGGCAGACTCCACTCCTACGAGCAGTACTTC. V gene TRBV5-5 combines with J gene TRBJ2-7, with D uncertain. Trimming pared 3 bases from V and 0 bases from J, leaving 16 bases between. This CDR3 is built from 16 residues. Looked up from germline, CDR1 is SGHKS and CDR2 is YYEKEE (reference sequence).

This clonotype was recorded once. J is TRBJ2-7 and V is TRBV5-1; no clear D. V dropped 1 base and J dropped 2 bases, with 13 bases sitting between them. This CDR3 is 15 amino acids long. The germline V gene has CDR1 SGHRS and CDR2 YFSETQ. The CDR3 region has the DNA TGCGCCAGCAGCTTGTATGGTAACCCAACCTACGAGCAGTACTTC. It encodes CASSLYGNPTYEQYF.

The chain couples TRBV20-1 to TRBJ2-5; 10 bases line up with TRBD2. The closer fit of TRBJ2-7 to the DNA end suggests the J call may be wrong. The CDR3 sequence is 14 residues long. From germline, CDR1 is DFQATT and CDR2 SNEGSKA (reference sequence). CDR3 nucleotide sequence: TGCAGTGCTTCTCCGGGACTAGCGAATGACGAGCAGTACTTC. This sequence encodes CSASPGLANDEQYF.

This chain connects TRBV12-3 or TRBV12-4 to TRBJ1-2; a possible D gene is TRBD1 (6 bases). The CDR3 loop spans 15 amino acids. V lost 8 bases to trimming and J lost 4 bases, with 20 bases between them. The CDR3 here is CASGLGQLSSYGYTF. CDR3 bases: TGTGCCAGCGGCCTTGGACAGCTATCATCCTATGGCTACACCTTC.

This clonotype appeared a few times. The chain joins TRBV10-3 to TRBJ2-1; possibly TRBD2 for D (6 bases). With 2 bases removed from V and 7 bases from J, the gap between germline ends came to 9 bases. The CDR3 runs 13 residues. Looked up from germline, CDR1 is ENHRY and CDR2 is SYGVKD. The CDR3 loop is CAISEIGGNEQFF. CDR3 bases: TGTGCCATCAGTGAGATTGGAGGGAATGAGCAGTTCTTC.

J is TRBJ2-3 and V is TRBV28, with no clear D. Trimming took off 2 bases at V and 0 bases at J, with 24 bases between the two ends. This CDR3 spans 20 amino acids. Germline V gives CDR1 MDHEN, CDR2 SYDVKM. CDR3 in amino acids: CASSLIGSDVDLPSTDTQYF. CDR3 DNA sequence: TGTGCCAGCAGTTTAATTGGGTCGGACGTCGACCTCCCTAGCACAGATACGCAGTATTTT.

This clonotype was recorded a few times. CDR3 coding DNA: TGTGCCAGCAGCCGGGACAGGGGGGGTCAGCCCCAGCATTTT. It specifies CASSRDRGGQPQHF. This chain joins TRBV7-6 and TRBJ1-5, with 11 bases matching TRBD1. The germline CDR1 and CDR2 sequences are SGHVS and FNYEAQ. The CDR3 loop spans 14 amino acids. V shed 5 bases and J 6 bases; nucleotides not matched to a gene: 3.

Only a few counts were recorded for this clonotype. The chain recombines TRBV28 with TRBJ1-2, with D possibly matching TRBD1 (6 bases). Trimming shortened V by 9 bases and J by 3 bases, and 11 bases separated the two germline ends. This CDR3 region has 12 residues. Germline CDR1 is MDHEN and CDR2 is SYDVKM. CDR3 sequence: CASSTGDYGYTF. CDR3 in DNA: TGTGCCAGTTCGACAGGAGACTATGGCTACACCTTC.

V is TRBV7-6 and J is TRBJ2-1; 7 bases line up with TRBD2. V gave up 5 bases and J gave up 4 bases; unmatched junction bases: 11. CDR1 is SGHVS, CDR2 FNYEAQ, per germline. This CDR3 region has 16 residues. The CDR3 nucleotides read TGTGCCAGCAGCCCTTCCCCGCTAGCGGCTTACAATGAGCAGTTCTTC. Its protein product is CASSPSPLAAYNEQFF.

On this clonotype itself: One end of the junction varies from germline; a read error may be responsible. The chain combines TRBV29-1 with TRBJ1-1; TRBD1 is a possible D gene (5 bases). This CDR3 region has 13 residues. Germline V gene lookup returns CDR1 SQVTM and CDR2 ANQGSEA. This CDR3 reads CSVAGGLNTEVFF. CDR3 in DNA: TGCAGCGTTGCGGGGGGGTTGAACACTGAAGTTTTCTTT.

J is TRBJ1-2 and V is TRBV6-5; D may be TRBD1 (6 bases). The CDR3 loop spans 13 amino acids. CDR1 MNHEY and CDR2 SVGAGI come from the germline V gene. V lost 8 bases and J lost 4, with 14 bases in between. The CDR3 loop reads CASLRQAGYGYTF. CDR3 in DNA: TGTGCCAGCCTTAGACAGGCGGGCTATGGCTACACCTTC.

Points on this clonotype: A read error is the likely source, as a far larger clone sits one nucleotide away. CDR3 protein: CASGFTDTQYF. The DNA of the CDR3 is TGTGCCAGCGGCTTCACAGATACGCAGTATTTT. This chain uses TRBV18 with TRBJ2-3; D unresolved. The CDR3 runs to 11 residues. V was shortened by 8 bases and J by 2 bases, with 5 bases between the two germline ends. Germline CDR1 KGHSH, CDR2 LQKENI.

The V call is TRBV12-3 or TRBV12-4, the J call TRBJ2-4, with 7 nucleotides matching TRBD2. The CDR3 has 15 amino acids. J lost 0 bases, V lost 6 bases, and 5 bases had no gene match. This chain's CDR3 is CASSPSGGAKNIQYF. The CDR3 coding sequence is TGTGCCAGCAGCCCCTCGGGGGGAGCCAAAAACATTCAGTACTTC.

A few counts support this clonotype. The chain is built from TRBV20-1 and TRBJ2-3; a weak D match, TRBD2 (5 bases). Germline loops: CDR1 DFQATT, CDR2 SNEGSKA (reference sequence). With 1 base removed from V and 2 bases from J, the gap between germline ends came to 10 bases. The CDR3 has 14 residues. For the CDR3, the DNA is TGCAGTGCTAGAGGGCTAGCAGCCACAGATACGCAGTATTTT. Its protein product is CSARGLAATDTQYF.

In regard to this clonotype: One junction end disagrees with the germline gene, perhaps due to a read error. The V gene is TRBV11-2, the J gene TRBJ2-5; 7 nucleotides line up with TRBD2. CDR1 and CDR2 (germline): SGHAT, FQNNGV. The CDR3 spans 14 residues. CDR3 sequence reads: CASSPWDYQEAQYF. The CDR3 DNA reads TGTGCCAGCAGCCCGTGGGACTACCAAGAGGCCCAGTACTTC.